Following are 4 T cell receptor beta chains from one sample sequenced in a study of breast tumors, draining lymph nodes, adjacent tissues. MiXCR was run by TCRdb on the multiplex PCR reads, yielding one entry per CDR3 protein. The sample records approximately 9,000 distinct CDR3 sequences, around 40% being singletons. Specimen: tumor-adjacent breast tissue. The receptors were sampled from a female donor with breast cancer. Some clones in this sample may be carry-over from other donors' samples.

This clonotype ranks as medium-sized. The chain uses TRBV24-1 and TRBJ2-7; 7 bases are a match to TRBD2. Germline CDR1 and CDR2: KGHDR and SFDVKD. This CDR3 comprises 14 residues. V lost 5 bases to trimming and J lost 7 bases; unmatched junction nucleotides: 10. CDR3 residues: CATSVAGVPTEQYF. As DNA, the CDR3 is TGTGCCACCAGTGTGGCGGGAGTGCCTACGGAGCAGTACTTC.

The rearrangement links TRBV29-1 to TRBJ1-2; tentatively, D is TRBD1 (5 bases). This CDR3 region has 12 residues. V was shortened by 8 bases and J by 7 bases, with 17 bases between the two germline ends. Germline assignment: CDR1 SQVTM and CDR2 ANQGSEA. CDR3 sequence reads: CSSGGGRSGYTF. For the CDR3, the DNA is TGCAGCTCGGGTGGGGGAAGGAGTGGCTACACCTTC.

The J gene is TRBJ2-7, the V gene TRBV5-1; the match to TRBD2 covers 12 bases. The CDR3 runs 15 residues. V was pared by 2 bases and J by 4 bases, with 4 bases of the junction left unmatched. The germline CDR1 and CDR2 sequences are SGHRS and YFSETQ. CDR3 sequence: CASSLELAGGYEQYF. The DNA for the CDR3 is TGCGCCAGCAGCTTAGAACTAGCGGGGGGATACGAGCAGTACTTC.

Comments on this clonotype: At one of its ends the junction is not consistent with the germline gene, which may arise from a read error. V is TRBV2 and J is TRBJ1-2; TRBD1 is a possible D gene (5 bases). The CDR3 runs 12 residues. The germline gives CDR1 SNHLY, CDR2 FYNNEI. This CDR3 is CTSTQGYYGYTF. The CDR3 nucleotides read TGTACCAGCACCCAGGGATACTACGGCTACACCTTC.